These 32 T cell receptor beta chains originate from one sample sequenced in a study of CD8 T cells in ankylosing spondylitis. TCRdb passed the 5' RACE reads through MiXCR, listing each CDR3 protein once. The table lists roughly 180,000 distinct CDR3 sequences, 10% to 15% of them singletons. Specimen: blood, either unsorted or a sorted T cell fraction (not recorded which). The receptors were gathered from a female donor with ankylosing spondylitis or in good health (not recorded which).

This clonotype was picked up many times. The chain has TRBV6-5 and TRBJ1-4; no clear D. CDR3 length: 14 residues. CDR1 and CDR2 from the germline V gene are MNHEY and SVGAGI. Trimming stripped 2 bases from V and 3 bases from J, with 7 bases between. CDR3 loop: CASSYRESNEKLFF. The CDR3 coding sequence is TGTGCCAGCAGTTACAGGGAATCTAATGAAAAACTGTTTTTT.

The sample holds many counts of this clonotype. This sequence joins TRBV6-2 or TRBV6-3 and TRBJ1-1; 7 bases fit TRBD1. The germline gives CDR1 MNHEY, CDR2 SVGEGT. The CDR3 length is 12 residues. J was trimmed by 4 bases and V by 7 bases; bases with no gene match: 3. CDR3 nucleotide sequence: TGTGCCAGCAAAAAGGGGGCCACTGAAGCTTTCTTT. Its translation: CASKKGATEAFF.

This clonotype was seen many times. V is TRBV7-2 and J is TRBJ2-7; 7 positions match TRBD2. Germline V gives CDR1 SGHTA, CDR2 FQGNSA. CDR3 length: 14 amino acids. The J segment lost 7 bases and the V segment lost 5 bases, leaving 11 bases of the junction unmatched. The CDR3 reads CASSPNPGGREQYF. The CDR3 DNA reads as TGTGCCAGCAGCCCCAATCCGGGAGGAAGGGAGCAGTACTTC.

This clonotype has at least ten counts. The rearrangement uses TRBV5-6 and TRBJ2-1, with D possibly TRBD1 on 6 matching bases. This CDR3 region has 16 residues. V was pared by 0 bases and J by 7 bases, with 17 bases between. Germline V CDR1 and CDR2: SGHDT, YYEEEE. CDR3 protein: CASSLGFTGPRNEQFF. In DNA, the CDR3 is TGTGCCAGCAGCTTGGGGTTCACAGGGCCACGGAATGAGCAGTTCTTC.

This clonotype was picked up many times. A read error may produce the germline difference seen at one junction end. The gene calls are TRBV6-1 and TRBJ2-3, with D perhaps matching TRBD1 (6 bases). The CDR3 loop spans 14 amino acids. Germline V lookup: CDR1 MNHNS, CDR2 SASEGT. This chain's CDR3 is CASTEVGATDTQYF. The CDR3 coding sequence is TGTGCCAGCACTGAAGTGGGGGCCACAGATACGCAGTATTTT.

This clonotype was found a few times. The chain has TRBV11-2 and TRBJ1-2; D is uncertain. Germline CDR1 and CDR2: SGHAT and FQNNGV. V was pared by 1 base and J by 8 bases, with 11 bases between. The CDR3 loop spans 13 amino acids. In DNA form, the CDR3 reads TGTGCCAGCAGCTTAGGCCCTGCTAGGGGCTACACCTTC. As protein: CASSLGPARGYTF. The full variable domain, rest sourced from reference TRBV11-2 and TRBJ1-2, is EAGVAQSPRYKIIEKRQSVAFWCNPISGHATLYWYQQILGQGPKLLIQFQNNGVVDDSQLPKDRFSAERLKGVDSTLKIQPAKLEDSAVYLCASSLGPARGYTFGSGTRLTVV.

This clonotype was seen many times. V is TRBV7-6 and J is TRBJ2-1; TRBD2 matches at 12 bases. CDR1 SGHVS and CDR2 FNYEAQ come from the germline V gene. V lost 3 bases, J lost 8 bases, and 8 bases stayed unmatched. This CDR3 is 16 amino acids long. CDR3 sequence (DNA): TGTGCCAGCAGCTTTGCTAGCGGGAGGGCTGGGTATGAGCAGTTCTTC. It codes for CASSFASGRAGYEQFF.

This clonotype has ten or more counts. This rearrangement joins TRBV27 to TRBJ2-1, with D perhaps TRBD2 (5 bases). Trimming removed 4 bases from V and 11 bases from J, with 18 bases in between. Germline loops: CDR1 MNHEY, CDR2 SMNVEV (reference sequence). The CDR3 runs to 14 residues. The chain's CDR3 is CASSSAGYGEKQFF. CDR3 nucleotide sequence: TGTGCCAGCAGTTCGGCTGGGTACGGGGAAAAGCAGTTCTTC.

In its sample, this clonotype was seen many times. The rearrangement uses TRBV12-3 or TRBV12-4 and TRBJ2-7, with 10 bases fitting TRBD2. The CDR3 covers 14 residues. With V trimmed by 3 bases and J by 7 bases, 6 bases remained unmatched. CDR3 coding DNA: TGTGCCAGCAGTTTTGCTAGCGGGAGAAGGGAGCAGTACTTC. Protein product: CASSFASGRREQYF.

This clonotype was counted between two and nine times. The chain has TRBV12-3 or TRBV12-4 and TRBJ2-7, with D unresolved. This CDR3 comprises 12 residues. The V end was cut by 6 bases, the J end by 7 bases, with 13 bases between. As DNA, the CDR3 is TGTGCCAGCAGCCACACCGGGTCGGAGCAGTACTTC. This codes for CASSHTGSEQYF.

This clonotype was counted a few times. The gene calls are TRBV5-6 and TRBJ2-2; TRBD1 matches at 8 bases. CDR1 and CDR2 from the germline V gene are SGHDT and YYEEEE. The CDR3 length is 16 residues. V lost 4 bases to trimming and J lost 5 bases; unmatched junction nucleotides: 10. CDR3 nucleotide sequence: TGTGCCAGCAGCCTGGGGACAGGAGTAGGTACCGGGGAGCTGTTTTTT. Translated, it gives CASSLGTGVGTGELFF.

This clonotype appeared many times. The rearrangement joins TRBV9 to TRBJ1-3; D is perhaps TRBD1 (6 bases). V was cut by 0 bases and J by 2 bases, with 12 bases left in between. The CDR3 has 16 amino acids. Germline assignment: CDR1 SGDLS and CDR2 YYNGEE. The CDR3 nucleotides read TGTGCCAGCAGCGTAGCCGCAGGGGAAGCTGGAAACACCATATATTTT. It translates to CASSVAAGEAGNTIYF.

The sample holds many counts of this clonotype. This chain links TRBV24-1 with TRBJ2-5, with TRBD1 as a possible D gene (6 bases). Germline V gene data show CDR1 as KGHDR and CDR2 as SFDVKD. V lost 10 bases and J lost 5, with 16 bases in between. The CDR3 covers 13 residues. As DNA, the CDR3 is TGTGCCACTATGAAGACAGGCTGGGAGACCCAGTACTTC. It is translated as CATMKTGWETQYF.

This clonotype was detected a few times. The rearrangement joins TRBV12-3 or TRBV12-4 to TRBJ2-7; D is uncertain. The CDR3 has 17 residues. V shed 5 bases and J shed 1 base, with 21 bases lying between them. As DNA, the CDR3 is TGTGCCAGCAGTCTTACCGTTTCGGCATCAGAATCCTACGAGCAGTACTTC. Protein product: CASSLTVSASESYEQYF.

This clonotype was seen repeatedly, ten times or more. The chain uses TRBV7-2 and TRBJ2-5; TRBD2 is a possible D gene (5 bases). The V end lost 5 bases, the J end lost 0 bases, and 7 bases lay between the germline ends. This CDR3 spans 13 amino acids. Germline CDR1 is SGHTA and CDR2 is FQGNSA. The CDR3 DNA sequence: TGTGCCAGCAGCCGGGATTACCAAGAGACCCAGTACTTC. It is translated as CASSRDYQETQYF.

This chain connects TRBV3-1 to TRBJ2-7, with TRBD2 matching over 8 bases. Germline V CDR1 and CDR2: LGHDT, YNNKEL (reference sequence). With V trimmed by 1 base and J by 0 bases, 5 bases remained unmatched. The CDR3 loop spans 16 amino acids. CDR3 protein: CASSQVILADSYEQYF. CDR3 in DNA: TGTGCCAGCAGCCAAGTAATACTAGCGGACTCCTACGAGCAGTACTTC.

This chain uses TRBV30 with TRBJ2-2, with 10 bases fitting TRBD2. The germline V gene encodes CDR1 GTSNPN and CDR2 SVGIG (reference sequence). CDR3 length: 14 residues. The ends lost 4 bases at V and 3 bases at J; junction bases unmatched: 2. This CDR3 is CAWKSGRDTGELFF. CDR3 DNA sequence: TGTGCCTGGAAAAGCGGGAGGGACACCGGGGAGCTGTTTTTT.

This clonotype has more than one count but fewer than ten. The rearrangement uses TRBV5-6 and TRBJ2-3, with 9 bases that match TRBD1. J lost 1 base, V lost 4 bases, and 4 bases had no gene match. Germline CDR1 and CDR2: SGHDT and YYEEEE. The length of the CDR3 is 15 residues. CDR3 amino acids: CASSRTGGGTDTQYF. CDR3 DNA sequence: TGTGCCAGCAGCCGAACAGGGGGCGGCACAGATACGCAGTATTTT.

The CDR3 nucleotides are TGTGCCAGCAGCTTGGCCTGGACAGGGGGCCGCACAGATACGCAGTATTTT. It is translated as CASSLAWTGGRTDTQYF. The V and J genes are TRBV5-5 and TRBJ2-3; 11 bases are shared with TRBD1. The CDR3 has 17 residues. Germline V CDR1 and CDR2: SGHKS, YYEKEE (reference sequence). With V trimmed by 0 bases and J by 1 base, 4 bases remained unmatched.

The J gene is TRBJ2-3, the V gene TRBV7-2; D gene unclear. Germline CDR1 reads SGHTA; CDR2 reads FQGNSA. Deletions cut 1 base from V and 7 bases from J, with 6 bases between. The CDR3 is 12 amino acids. CDR3 region: CASSLDDYTQYF. In DNA form, the CDR3 reads TGTGCCAGCAGCTTAGACGACTATACGCAGTATTTT. Complete variable domain (other parts from reference TRBV7-2 and TRBJ2-3): GAGVSQSPSNKVTEKGKDVELRCDPISGHTALYWYRQSLGQGLEFLIYFQGNSAPDKSGLPSDRFSAERTGGSVSTLTIQRTQQEDSAVYLCASSLDDYTQYFGPGTRLTVL.

This clonotype was counted between two and nine times. The chain employs TRBV19 and TRBJ1-3, with D uncertain. Germline CDR1 reads LNHDA; CDR2 reads SQIVND (reference sequence). V was clipped by 5 bases and J by 4 bases, with 15 bases between them. This CDR3 has 15 amino acids. CDR3 coding DNA: TGTGCCAGTAGTGTCAACTGGGTGTCCGGAAACACCATATATTTT. Protein product: CASSVNWVSGNTIYF.

This clonotype turned up a few times. The chain carries TRBV5-1 and TRBJ1-1; D not resolved. The CDR3 is 14 residues long. Trimming pared 2 bases from V and 2 bases from J, leaving 10 bases between. Germline loops: CDR1 SGHRS, CDR2 YFSETQ. For the CDR3, the DNA is TGCGCCAGCAGCTTTCAGTCCAGCAACACTGAAGCTTTCTTT. This gives the protein CASSFQSSNTEAFF.

In its sample, this clonotype was seen many times. The chain joins TRBV12-3 or TRBV12-4 to TRBJ1-2; no reliable D call. This CDR3 contains 13 residues. V lost 5 bases and J 2 bases, leaving 9 bases between the germline ends. CDR3 residues: CASSPDHNYGYTF. The CDR3 nucleotides are TGTGCCAGCAGTCCCGACCACAACTATGGCTACACCTTC.

This clonotype has more than one count but fewer than ten. The genes are TRBV12-3 or TRBV12-4 and TRBJ2-5; D not resolved. V lost 6 bases, J lost 5 bases, and 13 bases lay in between. The CDR3 totals 13 residues. The CDR3 DNA sequence: TGTGCCAGCAGCTCGAGTGGGTTTGAGACCCAGTACTTC. Its translation: CASSSSGFETQYF.

This clonotype was counted at least ten times. The chain combines TRBV12-3 or TRBV12-4 with TRBJ2-2; the match to TRBD2 covers 13 bases. With V trimmed by 7 bases and J by 7 bases, 9 bases remained unmatched. The CDR3 is made up of 16 amino acids. CDR3 in amino acids: CASIALAGGLSGELFF. In DNA, the CDR3 is TGTGCCAGCATCGCACTAGCGGGAGGGCTTAGCGGGGAGCTGTTTTTT.

This clonotype was detected ten times or more. The gene calls are TRBV28 and TRBJ1-5; tentative D call: TRBD1 (5 bases). V was trimmed by 3 bases and J by 3 bases, leaving 15 bases between them. The CDR3 totals 16 residues. The germline V gene has CDR1 MDHEN and CDR2 SYDVKM. The CDR3: CASSFTGTYLNQPQHF. DNA for the CDR3: TGTGCCAGCAGTTTTACGGGGACTTACCTCAATCAGCCCCAGCATTTT.

CDR3 nucleotide sequence: TGTGCCAGCAGGAGGGCACCGAGCAATCAGCCCCAGCATTTT. This encodes CASRRAPSNQPQHF. This rearrangement joins TRBV6-2 or TRBV6-3 to TRBJ1-5; D gene uncertain. Between the trimmed V and J ends, which lost 6 bases and 1 base, there was a span of 10 bases. Germline V gene sequence: CDR1 MNHEY, CDR2 SVGEGT. This CDR3 spans 14 amino acids.

J is TRBJ2-7 and V is TRBV20-1, with D perhaps matching TRBD2 (6 bases). The V gene's germline CDR1 is DFQATT and CDR2 SNEGSKA (reference sequence). Trimming cost V 7 bases and J 6 bases, with 16 bases left between them. CDR3 length: 12 residues. This chain's CDR3 is CSVLSQGGEQYF. CDR3 DNA: TGCAGTGTTCTGAGTCAGGGAGGCGAGCAGTACTTC.

This clonotype occurred a few times. The V and J genes are TRBV5-1 and TRBJ1-2, with D possibly being TRBD1 (5 bases). The CDR3 is made up of 12 amino acids. CDR1 and CDR2 from the germline V gene are SGHRS and YFSETQ. Trimming took 1 base from V and 8 from J, leaving 9 bases between them. In nucleotides, the CDR3 is TGCGCCAGCAGCTTGAACCGGGGGGGCTACACCTTC. Its protein product is CASSLNRGGYTF.

This clonotype was seen ten or more times. V usage is TRBV4-3 and J usage is TRBJ1-6, with D unclear. V lost 0 bases, J lost 9 bases, and 12 bases lay in between. The germline V gene has CDR1 LGHNA and CDR2 YSLEER. This CDR3 has 15 residues. CDR3 sequence reads: CASSQDKGISSPLHF. The CDR3 nucleotides read TGCGCCAGCAGCCAAGACAAGGGAATCAGTTCACCCCTCCACTTT.

As concerns this clonotype: A read error may be the cause here, since a much bigger clone is one base away. The chain uses TRBV7-8 and TRBJ2-3, with 8 bases identical to TRBD2. This CDR3 contains 17 residues. The junction had 9 bases not matched to a gene; V was cut back by 4 bases and J by 0 bases. Germline V gene data show CDR1 as SGHVS and CDR2 as FQNEAQ. The CDR3, as DNA: TGTGCCAGCAGCTCGGGACTAGTGGGATCTAGCACAGATACGCAGTATTTT. Protein product: CASSSGLVGSSTDTQYF.

This clonotype was observed many times. V and J are TRBV20-1 and TRBJ2-1; TRBD2 might be the D (5 bases). Germline assignment: CDR1 DFQATT and CDR2 SNEGSKA (reference sequence). V dropped 1 base and J dropped 10 bases, with 11 bases sitting between them. CDR3 length: 12 residues. CDR3 DNA: TGCAGTGCTAGAGCTTCCGAGCGGGAGCAGTTCTTC. Translation: CSARASEREQFF.